The TCR beta chain under discussion was sequenced for a study of control samples from healthy donors and cancer patients. Trimming took 7 bases from V and 4 from J, leaving 9 bases between them. This CDR3 has 12 residues. The germline V gene encodes CDR1 SGDLS and CDR2 YYNGEE. Assay used: immunoSEQ multiplex PCR; TCRdb lists only in-frame clones, some missing. The sample consists of approximately 100,000 clones, 80% to 95% of them appearing once. This chain connects TRBV9 to TRBJ2-1, with D perhaps TRBD1 (5 bases). The receptor's source is a human donor in good health. The donor label of this sample is uncertain. Sequencing was performed on blood. Written as DNA, the CDR3 is TGTGCCAGCGGTGGGGCGTACAATGAGCAGTTCTTC. It yields the protein CASGGAYNEQFF.